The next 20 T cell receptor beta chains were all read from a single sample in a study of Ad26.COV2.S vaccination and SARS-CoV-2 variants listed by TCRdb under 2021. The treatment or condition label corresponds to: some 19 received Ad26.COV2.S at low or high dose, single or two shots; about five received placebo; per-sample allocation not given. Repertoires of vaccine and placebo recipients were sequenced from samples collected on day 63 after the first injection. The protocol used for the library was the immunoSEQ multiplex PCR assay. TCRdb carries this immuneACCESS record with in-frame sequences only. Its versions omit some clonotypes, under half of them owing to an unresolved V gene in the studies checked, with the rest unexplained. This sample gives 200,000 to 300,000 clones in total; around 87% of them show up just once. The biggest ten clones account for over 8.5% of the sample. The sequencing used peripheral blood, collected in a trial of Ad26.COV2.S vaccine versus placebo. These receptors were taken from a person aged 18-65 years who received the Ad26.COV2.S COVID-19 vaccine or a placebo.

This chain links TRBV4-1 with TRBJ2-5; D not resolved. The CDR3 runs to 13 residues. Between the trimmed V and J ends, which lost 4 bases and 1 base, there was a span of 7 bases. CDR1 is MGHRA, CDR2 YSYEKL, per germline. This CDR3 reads CASSPASQETQYF. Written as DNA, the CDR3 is TGCGCCAGCAGCCCCGCCTCCCAAGAGACCCAGTACTTC.

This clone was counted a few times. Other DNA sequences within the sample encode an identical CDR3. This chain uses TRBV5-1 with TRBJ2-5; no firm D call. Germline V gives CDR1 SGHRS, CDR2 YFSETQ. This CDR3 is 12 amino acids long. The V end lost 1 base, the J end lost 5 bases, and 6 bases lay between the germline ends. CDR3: CASSLPSETQYF. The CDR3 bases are TGCGCCAGCAGCTTGCCCTCGGAGACCCAGTACTTC. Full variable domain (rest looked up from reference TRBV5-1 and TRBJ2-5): KAGVTQTPRYLIKTRGQQVTLSCSPISGHRSVSWYQQTPGQGLQFLFEYFSETQRNKGNFPGRFSGRQFSNSRSEMNVSTLELGDSALYLCASSLPSETQYFGPGTRLLVL.

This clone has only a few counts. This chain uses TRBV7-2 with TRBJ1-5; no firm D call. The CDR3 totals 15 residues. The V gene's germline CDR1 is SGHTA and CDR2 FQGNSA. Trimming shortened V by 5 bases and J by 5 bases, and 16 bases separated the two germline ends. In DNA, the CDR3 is TGTGCCAGCAGCCCACGGCTAGGACCCTATCAGCCCCAGCATTTT. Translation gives CASSPRLGPYQPQHF. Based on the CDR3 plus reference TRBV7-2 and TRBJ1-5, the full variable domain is GAGVSQSPSNKVTEKGKDVELRCDPISGHTALYWYRQSLGQGLEFLIYFQGNSAPDKSGLPSDRFSAERTGGSVSTLTIQRTQQEDSAVYLCASSPRLGPYQPQHFGDGTRLSIL.

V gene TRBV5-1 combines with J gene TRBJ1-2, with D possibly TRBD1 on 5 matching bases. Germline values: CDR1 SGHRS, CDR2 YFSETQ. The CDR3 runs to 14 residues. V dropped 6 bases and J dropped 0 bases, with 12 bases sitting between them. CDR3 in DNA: TGCGCCAGCACCCCCCGGGGGACTAACTATGGCTACACCTTC. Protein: CASTPRGTNYGYTF.

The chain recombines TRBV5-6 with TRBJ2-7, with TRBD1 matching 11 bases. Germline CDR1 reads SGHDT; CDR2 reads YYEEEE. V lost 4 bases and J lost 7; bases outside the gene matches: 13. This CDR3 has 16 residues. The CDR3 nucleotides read TGTGCCAGCAGCAGCCATGGGGGACAGGGGGGTCTGGAGCAGTACTTC. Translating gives CASSSHGGQGGLEQYF.

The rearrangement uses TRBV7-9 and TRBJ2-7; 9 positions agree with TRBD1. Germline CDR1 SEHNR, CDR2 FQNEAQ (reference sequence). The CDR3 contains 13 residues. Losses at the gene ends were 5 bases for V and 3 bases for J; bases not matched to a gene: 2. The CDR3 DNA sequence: TGTGCCAGCAGCACAGGGGGCGTCTACGAGCAGTACTTC. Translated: CASSTGGVYEQYF.

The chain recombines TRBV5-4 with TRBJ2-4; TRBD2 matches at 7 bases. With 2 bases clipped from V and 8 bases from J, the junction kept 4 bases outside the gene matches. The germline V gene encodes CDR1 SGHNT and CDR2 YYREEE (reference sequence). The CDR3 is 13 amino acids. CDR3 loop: CASSFSGGDIQYF. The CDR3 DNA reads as TGTGCCAGCAGCTTTTCGGGAGGAGACATTCAGTACTTC.

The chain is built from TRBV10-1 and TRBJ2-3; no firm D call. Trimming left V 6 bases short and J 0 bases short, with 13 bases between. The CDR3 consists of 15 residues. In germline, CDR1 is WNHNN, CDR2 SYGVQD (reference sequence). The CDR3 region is CASSSDIDSTDTQYF. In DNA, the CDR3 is TGCGCCAGCAGCAGTGACATTGACAGCACAGATACGCAGTATTTT.

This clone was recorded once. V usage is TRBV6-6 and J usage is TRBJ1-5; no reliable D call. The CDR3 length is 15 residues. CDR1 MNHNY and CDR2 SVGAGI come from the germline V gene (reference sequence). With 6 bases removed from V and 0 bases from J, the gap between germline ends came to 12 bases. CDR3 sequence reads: CASSHVRNSNQPQHF. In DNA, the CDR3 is TGTGCCAGCAGCCACGTGCGGAATAGCAATCAGCCCCAGCATTTT.

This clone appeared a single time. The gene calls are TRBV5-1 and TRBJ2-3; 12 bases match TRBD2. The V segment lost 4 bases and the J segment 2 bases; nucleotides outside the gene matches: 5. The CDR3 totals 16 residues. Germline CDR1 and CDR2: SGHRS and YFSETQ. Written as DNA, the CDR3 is TGCGCCAGCAGCCTCGGGACTAGCGGGCACACAGATACGCAGTATTTT. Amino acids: CASSLGTSGHTDTQYF.

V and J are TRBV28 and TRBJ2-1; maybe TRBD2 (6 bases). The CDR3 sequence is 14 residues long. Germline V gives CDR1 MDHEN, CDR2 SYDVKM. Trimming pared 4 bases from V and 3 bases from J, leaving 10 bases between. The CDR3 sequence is CASSSGGDYNEQFF. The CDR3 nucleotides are TGTGCCAGCAGTTCTGGCGGGGACTACAATGAGCAGTTCTTC.

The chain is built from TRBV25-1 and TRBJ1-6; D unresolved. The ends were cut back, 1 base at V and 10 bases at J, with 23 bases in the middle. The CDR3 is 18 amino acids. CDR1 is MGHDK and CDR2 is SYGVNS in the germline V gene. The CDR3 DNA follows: TGTGCCAGCAGTGAATTCATACGACAAAGTTCGGATGGATCACCCCTCCACTTT. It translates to CASSEFIRQSSDGSPLHF.

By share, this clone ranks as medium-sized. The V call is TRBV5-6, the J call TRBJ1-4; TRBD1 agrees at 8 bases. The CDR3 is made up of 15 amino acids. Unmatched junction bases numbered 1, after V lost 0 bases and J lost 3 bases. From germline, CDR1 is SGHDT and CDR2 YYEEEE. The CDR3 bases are TGTGCCAGCAGCTTGGAACAGGGGGCTAATGAAAAACTGTTTTTT. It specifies CASSLEQGANEKLFF.

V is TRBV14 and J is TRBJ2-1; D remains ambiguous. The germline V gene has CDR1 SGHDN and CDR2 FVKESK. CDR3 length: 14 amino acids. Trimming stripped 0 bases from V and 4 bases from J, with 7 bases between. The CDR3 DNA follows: TGTGCCAGCAGCCAAGACTCCTTGTACAATGAGCAGTTCTTC. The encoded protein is CASSQDSLYNEQFF.

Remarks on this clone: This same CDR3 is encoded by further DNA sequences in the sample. Here the CDR3 DNA reads TGTGCCAGCAGCAGCACAGATACGCAGTATTTT. Its protein product is CASSSTDTQYF. The V call is TRBV6-6, the J call TRBJ2-3; D remains unclear. The germline V and J ends were trimmed by 6 bases and 0 bases, with 1 base remaining between them. The germline V gene has CDR1 MNHNY and CDR2 SVGAGI (reference sequence). The CDR3 loop spans 11 amino acids.

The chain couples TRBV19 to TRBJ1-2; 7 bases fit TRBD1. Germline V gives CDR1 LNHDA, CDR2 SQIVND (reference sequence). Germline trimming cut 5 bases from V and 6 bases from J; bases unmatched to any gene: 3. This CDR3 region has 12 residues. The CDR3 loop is CASSSQGDGYTF. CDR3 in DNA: TGTGCCAGTAGTTCCCAGGGGGATGGCTACACCTTC.

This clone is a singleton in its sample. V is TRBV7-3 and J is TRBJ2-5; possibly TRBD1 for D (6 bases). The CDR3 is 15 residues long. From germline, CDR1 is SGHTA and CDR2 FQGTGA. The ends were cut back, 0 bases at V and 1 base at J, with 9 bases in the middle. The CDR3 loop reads CASSLTGTSQETQYF. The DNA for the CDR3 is TGTGCCAGCAGCTTAACCGGGACAAGCCAAGAGACCCAGTACTTC.

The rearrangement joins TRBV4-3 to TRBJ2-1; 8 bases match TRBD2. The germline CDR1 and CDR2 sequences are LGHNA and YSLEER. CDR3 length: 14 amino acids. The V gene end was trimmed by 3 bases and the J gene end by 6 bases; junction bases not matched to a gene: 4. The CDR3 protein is CASSQIAGINEQFF. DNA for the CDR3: TGCGCCAGCAGCCAGATAGCGGGAATCAATGAGCAGTTCTTC.

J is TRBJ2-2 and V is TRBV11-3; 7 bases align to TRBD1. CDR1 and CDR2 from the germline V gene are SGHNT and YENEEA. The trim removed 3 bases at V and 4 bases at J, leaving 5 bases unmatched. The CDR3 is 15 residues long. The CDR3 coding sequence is TGTGCCAGCAGCTTGAACAGGGGTGGCACCGGGGAGCTGTTTTTT. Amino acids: CASSLNRGGTGELFF. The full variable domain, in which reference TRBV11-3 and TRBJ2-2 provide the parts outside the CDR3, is EAGVVQSPRYKIIEKKQPVAFWCNPISGHNTLYWYLQNLGQGPELLIRYENEEAVDDSQLPKDRFSAERLKGVDSTLKIQPAELGDSAVYLCASSLNRGGTGELFFGEGSRLTVL.

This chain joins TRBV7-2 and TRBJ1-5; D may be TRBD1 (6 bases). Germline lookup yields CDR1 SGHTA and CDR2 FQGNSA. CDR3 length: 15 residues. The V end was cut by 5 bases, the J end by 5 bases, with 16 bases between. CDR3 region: CASSAYTGSDQPQHF. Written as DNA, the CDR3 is TGTGCCAGCAGCGCCTATACAGGGTCGGATCAGCCCCAGCATTTT.